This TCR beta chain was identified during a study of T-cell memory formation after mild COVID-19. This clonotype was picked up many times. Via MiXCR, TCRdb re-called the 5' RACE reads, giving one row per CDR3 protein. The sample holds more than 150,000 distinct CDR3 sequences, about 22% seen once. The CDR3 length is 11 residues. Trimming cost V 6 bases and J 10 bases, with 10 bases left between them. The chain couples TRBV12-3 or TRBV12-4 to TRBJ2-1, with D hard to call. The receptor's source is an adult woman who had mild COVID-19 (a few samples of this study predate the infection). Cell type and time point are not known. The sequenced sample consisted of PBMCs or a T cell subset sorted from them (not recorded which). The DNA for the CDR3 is TGTGCCAGCAGCCCGGGTGGGGAGCAGTTCTTC. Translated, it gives CASSPGGEQFF.